This TCR beta chain was recovered during a study of shared clonotypes between healthy human individuals. V trimming: 0 bases; J trimming: 0 bases; junction bases outside the gene matches: 9. CDR1 is SGHDT and CDR2 is YYEEEE in the germline V gene. The CDR3 spans 17 residues. Naive CD8 cells lacked CD45RO and underwent positive selection for CCR7, leaving out terminally differentiated effector memory CD45RA+ cells. Study processing details: Owing to the provision of junction-only sequences devoid of quality scores by immunoSEQ, filtering differed. TCRdb's copy holds only in-frame clones and misses some; the assay was immunoSEQ multiplex PCR. V and J calls and clone size are copied from that table; D and trimming were computed from the DNA. The sample has some 2.1 million clones; about 95% are singletons.

Sequences were obtained from naive CD8+ T cells sorted from blood. This chain uses TRBV5-6 with TRBJ2-7, with 7 positions matching TRBD2. The source is a man aged 18 to 35 in good health. As DNA, the CDR3 is TGTGCCAGCAGCTTGGCCGGGGCTAGCGGTTTCTCCTACGAGCAGTACTTC. Its translation: CASSLAGASGFSYEQYF.